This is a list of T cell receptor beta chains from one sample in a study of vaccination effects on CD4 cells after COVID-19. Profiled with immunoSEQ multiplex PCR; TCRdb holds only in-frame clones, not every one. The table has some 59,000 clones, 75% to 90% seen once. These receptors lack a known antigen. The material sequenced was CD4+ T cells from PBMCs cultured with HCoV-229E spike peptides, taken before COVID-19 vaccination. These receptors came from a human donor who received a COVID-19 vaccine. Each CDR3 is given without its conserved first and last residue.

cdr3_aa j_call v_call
ASSFGPYNEQF TRBJ2-1 TRBV12-3/TRBV12-4
ASSSGQTYYGYT TRBJ1-2 TRBV7-9
ASSYRGQGNRGYT TRBJ1-2 TRBV6-5
ASSEQQGMEAF TRBJ1-1 TRBV6-4
ASSLYSNQPQH TRBJ1-5 TRBV5-1
ASSPPGASTDTQY TRBJ2-3 TRBV18
AISELTSTPDTQY TRBJ2-3 TRBV10-3
ASSQRGADEKLF TRBJ1-4 TRBV3-1/TRBV3-2
ASSQAKVPAGTDTQY TRBJ2-3 TRBV4-1
ASSPQTDTQY TRBJ2-3 TRBV6-6
RQPRSVTGYT TRBJ1-2 TRBV29-1
ASSVDGNEQF TRBJ2-1 TRBV9
ATSRVVGNTIY TRBJ1-3 TRBV15
ASSSTGFGKMNEKLF TRBJ1-4 TRBV3-1/TRBV3-2
ASSFTGSSGNTIY TRBJ1-3 TRBV27
SGGGGRVNYGYT TRBJ1-2 TRBV29-1
ASSFSGGGADTQY TRBJ2-3 TRBV5-5
AWSRGGQPQH TRBJ1-5 TRBV30
ASSRTGTRANVLT TRBJ2-6 TRBV5-4
ASRKTGGEVNYGYT TRBJ1-2 TRBV2
ASSYTLYEQF TRBJ2-1 TRBV12-3/TRBV12-4
ASSLLTGRGTGELF TRBJ2-2 TRBV7-2
ASSPQDGFYGYT TRBJ1-2 TRBV9
ASRESYGYT TRBJ1-2 TRBV10-2
ASSLGGDGTEAF TRBJ1-1 TRBV7-2
ASSLTDTQY TRBJ2-3 TRBV12-3/TRBV12-4
ASNRQGGEKLF TRBJ1-4 TRBV3-1/TRBV3-2
ASSWFSSGGTSDTQY TRBJ2-3 TRBV5-1
ASSKKFLTSSTGELF TRBJ2-2 TRBV21-1
ASRTGFSGNTIY TRBJ1-3 TRBV2
ASSLEDEGADTQY TRBJ2-3 TRBV5-1
ASSAAVQETQY TRBJ2-5 TRBV9
ASSIYLARSGNTIY TRBJ1-3 TRBV19
ASSAARGTEYSPLH TRBJ1-6 TRBV2
ASSLQGYSNQPQH TRBJ1-5 TRBV11-2
ATSRGVTGSYGYT TRBJ1-2 TRBV15
ASSVGGIGRTDTQY TRBJ2-3 TRBV9
ASTLYSQGPYGYT TRBJ1-2 TRBV6-5
ASRQGVSDYGYT TRBJ1-2 TRBV6-5
ASLGASGANVLT TRBJ2-6 TRBV28
ASSLGGIQH TRBJ1-5 TRBV5-8
ASSSTSGGYNEQF TRBJ2-1 TRBV28
ASSPTTDTQY TRBJ2-3 TRBV6-5
ATSDWAGSSYNEQF TRBJ2-1 TRBV24-1
ASSRDRGNSPLH TRBJ1-6 TRBV6-6